Below, one T cell receptor beta chain is given with its context. It has no known antigen specificity. Nothing much larger sits one base from this clone, and base qualities are not available. CDR1 and CDR2 are read off the germline V gene as MRHNA and SNTAGT. V gives up 8 bases and J gives up 13 bases, and the segment between their germline ends measures 11 bases. Taken from cysteine to phenylalanine, the CDR3 has 9 residues. The retained sequence is limited to the CDR3, 27 bases, with the frame set at the first base. The sample comes from a study of blood T cell repertoires in COVID-19 (dated by TCRdb to the early 2020s). About the study as a whole: The collaborator samples originated in the United States, Italy and Spain and spanned the acute and convalescent phases of COVID-19. Subjects who had been exposed to COVID-19, were actively infected with it, or had recovered from it provided the deeply sampled blood TCRbeta repertoires that made up the dataset. Sample metadata almost always included a de-identified subject ID, COVID-19 status, age in years and sex. The samples were drawn from the first 160 participants of the ongoing ImmuneRACE study and from 1,254 subjects provided by 6 global collaborators. Where available, HLA class I and class II types were taken from metadata supplied by the sample provider and were not determined by assay-based typing. The prospective study material was composed of cDNA or gDNA derived from T cells, B-cell-depleted T cells, or PBMCs. The repertoires were released in a freely available public database intended as a resource for research on the immune response to SARS-CoV-2.

Each collaborating institution followed its own protocols to collect whole blood in K2EDTA tubes. Collaborator samples were shipped for TCRbeta analysis as frozen whole blood, isolated PBMCs, or DNA extracted from either sample type. TCRbeta CDR3 regions were amplified from genomic DNA using the immunoSEQ Assay, a bias-controlled multiplex PCR. On the authors' methods: The number of nucleated cells in each sample was estimated from the amplification of reference gene primers within the assay. To quantify the absolute abundance of each unique TCRbeta CDR3 rearrangement, sequence reads were collapsed and filtered. For each sample, productive Simpson clonality was calculated as the square root of Simpson's diversity index across productive rearrangements. TCRdb stores this immuneACCESS table with in-frame sequences only. Part of the clones is absent; in the studies checked, under half of the shortfall reflects unresolved V genes, and no reason is known for the rest. That table furnishes V, J and clone size, whereas the DNA furnished D and trimming. Present in this sample are 180,000 or so clones, roughly 88% of which were seen just once. The ten largest clones capture 7.5% to 10% of the sample.

What the work shows at the level of the full study, not this receptor alone: The quantity of clinical and demographic metadata differed by source and by participant and was supplied without curation.

This clonotype was sampled from an elderly woman with acute or convalescent COVID-19. This chain is built from TRBV6-4 and TRBJ2-5; the D gene cannot be named for sure. The sample consisted of peripheral blood. The CDR3 region: CASLSPGYF. The bases are TGTGCCAGCCTCTCCCCGGGGTACTTC.